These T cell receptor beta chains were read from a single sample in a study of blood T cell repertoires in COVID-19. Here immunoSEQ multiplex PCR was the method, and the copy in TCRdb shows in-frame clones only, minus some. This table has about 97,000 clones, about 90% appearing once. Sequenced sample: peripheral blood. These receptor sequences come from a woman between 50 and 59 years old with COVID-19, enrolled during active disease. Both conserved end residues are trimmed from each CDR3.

CDR3 protein: ASRPGLAEREFNTGELF; J gene: TRBJ2-2; V gene: TRBV5-4
CDR3 protein: ASQPQGDTGELF; J gene: TRBJ2-2; V gene: TRBV7-3
CDR3 protein: ASSEQNTEAF; J gene: TRBJ1-1; V gene: TRBV25-1
CDR3 protein: ASSSGLSTTDTQY; J gene: TRBJ2-3; V gene: TRBV7-2
CDR3 protein: ASSTKTGISDTQY; J gene: TRBJ2-3; V gene: TRBV11-3
CDR3 protein: ASSRWGVPNEQF; J gene: TRBJ2-1; V gene: TRBV4-3
CDR3 protein: ASKSAGGEKLF; J gene: TRBJ1-4; V gene: TRBV10-2
CDR3 protein: ASSIGQGLGSYEQY; J gene: TRBJ2-7; V gene: TRBV7-9
CDR3 protein: ASSVITSGGRETQY; J gene: TRBJ2-5; V gene: TRBV9
CDR3 protein: AWSALGNEQF; J gene: TRBJ2-1; V gene: TRBV30
CDR3 protein: ASSLGLGFEKLF; J gene: TRBJ1-4; V gene: TRBV7-6
CDR3 protein: ASIKGGPRSNTEAF; J gene: TRBJ1-1; V gene: TRBV27
CDR3 protein: ASSPRGETQY; J gene: TRBJ2-5; V gene: TRBV18
CDR3 protein: ASSPTPTTGLSGANVLT; J gene: TRBJ2-6; V gene: TRBV2
CDR3 protein: ASSYAGDNQPQH; J gene: TRBJ1-5; V gene: TRBV6-2/TRBV6-3
CDR3 protein: ASSRAGLAAYEQY; J gene: TRBJ2-7; V gene: TRBV4-1
CDR3 protein: ASSQSNTGNTIY; J gene: TRBJ1-3; V gene: TRBV3-1/TRBV3-2
CDR3 protein: ASSQTTGDNQPQH; J gene: TRBJ1-5; V gene: TRBV3-1/TRBV3-2
CDR3 protein: ASSTRGGDRLYSNQPQH; J gene: TRBJ1-5; V gene: TRBV19
CDR3 protein: ASSFPGQGYEQY; J gene: TRBJ2-7; V gene: TRBV5-6
CDR3 protein: ASSEASSTNEKLF; J gene: TRBJ1-4; V gene: TRBV2
CDR3 protein: ASSPHHGVDTQY; J gene: TRBJ2-3; V gene: TRBV14
CDR3 protein: ASSASPGYNEQF; J gene: TRBJ2-1; V gene: TRBV9
CDR3 protein: ASSFTDGYT; J gene: TRBJ1-2; V gene: TRBV12-3/TRBV12-4
CDR3 protein: ASSPAEGQGASNIQY; J gene: TRBJ2-4; V gene: TRBV5-1
CDR3 protein: ASSQDQSLAGGQKETQY; J gene: TRBJ2-5; V gene: TRBV4-1
CDR3 protein: ATRESGYSRETQY; J gene: TRBJ2-5; V gene: TRBV6-5
CDR3 protein: ASSAQGASSYEQY; J gene: TRBJ2-7; V gene: TRBV7-9
CDR3 protein: ASSLTGTGELF; J gene: TRBJ2-2; V gene: TRBV7-3
CDR3 protein: ASSLNYGNEQF; J gene: TRBJ2-1; V gene: TRBV4-3
CDR3 protein: ATSEDTGSGYT; J gene: TRBJ1-2; V gene: TRBV24-1
CDR3 protein: ASSWHGQGEAEAF; J gene: TRBJ1-1; V gene: TRBV11-3
CDR3 protein: ASSFNSNSPLH; J gene: TRBJ1-6; V gene: TRBV6-5
CDR3 protein: ASSLYDTGNYGYT; J gene: TRBJ1-2; V gene: TRBV9
CDR3 protein: ASSRGGPKYTDTQY; J gene: TRBJ2-3; V gene: TRBV18
CDR3 protein: ASSPLADRAETQY; J gene: TRBJ2-5; V gene: TRBV7-9
CDR3 protein: ASSLGNEQY; J gene: TRBJ2-7; V gene: TRBV12-3/TRBV12-4
CDR3 protein: ASSESGGLRAF; J gene: TRBJ1-1; V gene: TRBV25-1